Each of the 24 T cell receptor beta chains below was sequenced from the same sample in a study of T-cell reconstitution after alpha-beta-depleted transplantation in children. Molecular barcoding with unique molecular identifiers was used for the TCRbeta library. Each CDR3 protein gets one entry after TCRdb re-called the PCR reads with MiXCR. The table lists a few hundred thousand distinct CDR3 sequences, 43% of them singletons. The sequencing used PBMCs, collected before TCRalphabeta/CD19-depleted stem cell transplant. Source of these receptors: a girl aged 2 to 9 with aplastic anemia, due to receive a stem cell transplant.

A remark on this clonotype: The germline gene is not matched at one end of the junction; a read error may be the cause. The V and J genes are TRBV7-7 and TRBJ2-2, with TRBD2 as a possible D gene (5 bases). This CDR3 contains 16 residues. Germline CDR1 SSHAT, CDR2 FNYEAQ (reference sequence). The chain's CDR3 is CASSLVEATSTGELFF. DNA of the CDR3: TGTGCTAGCAGCTTAGTGGAGGCAACTAGTACCGGGGAGCTGTTTTTT.

This clonotype was observed at least ten times. The chain joins TRBV7-9 to TRBJ2-1; no firm D call. CDR1 and CDR2 (germline): SEHNR, FQNEAQ (reference sequence). This CDR3 spans 12 amino acids. V was shortened by 7 bases and J by 8 bases, with 12 bases between the two germline ends. For the CDR3, the DNA is TGTGCCAGCAACCACCGGCGCGATGAGCAGTTCTTC. This encodes CASNHRRDEQFF.

The chain is built from TRBV11-1 and TRBJ2-2; the match to TRBD2 covers 12 bases. This CDR3 region has 19 residues. Germline V gives CDR1 SGHAT, CDR2 FQDESV (reference sequence). V was clipped by 1 base and J by 5 bases; unmatched bases: 11. The CDR3 loop is CASSLGPSGLAGRTGELFF. Here the CDR3 DNA reads TGTGCCAGCAGCTTAGGTCCTTCAGGACTAGCGGGACGGACCGGGGAGCTGTTTTTT.

The chain links TRBV7-8 to TRBJ1-2; possibly TRBD1 for D (5 bases). CDR1 is SGHVS, CDR2 FQNEAQ, per germline. This CDR3 spans 16 amino acids. V was pared by 0 bases and J by 3 bases, with 14 bases between. The DNA of the CDR3 is TGTGCCAGCAGCTTAGCGGAGGCAGGGCCCTACTATGGCTACACCTTC. Its translation: CASSLAEAGPYYGYTF.

V and J are TRBV5-1 and TRBJ1-5, with TRBD1 matching over 7 bases. This CDR3 spans 16 amino acids. After removal of 4 bases from V and 6 bases from J, the junction contained 13 bases not matched to a gene. Germline CDR1 SGHRS, CDR2 YFSETQ. The CDR3 coding sequence is TGCGCCAGCAGCGCATACCGGGACAGAGTACTTCAGCCCCAGCATTTT. Translated: CASSAYRDRVLQPQHF.

Only a few counts were recorded for this clonotype. The V gene is TRBV7-9, the J gene TRBJ1-3, with unresolved D. CDR3 length: 15 residues. Trimming left V 1 base short and J 8 bases short, with 15 bases between. Germline V lookup: CDR1 SEHNR, CDR2 FQNEAQ (reference sequence). CDR3 DNA sequence: TGTGCCAGCAGCTTAGTGGCGGGGATAATCGACACCATATATTTT. Residues: CASSLVAGIIDTIYF.

The J gene is TRBJ2-1, the V gene TRBV5-1, with TRBD1 matching over 12 bases. Germline V lookup: CDR1 SGHRS, CDR2 YFSETQ. The CDR3 has 17 residues. V shed 4 bases, J shed 5 bases, and the junction held 10 bases outside the gene matches. The CDR3 here is CASSAGTGGAPNNEQFF. The CDR3 DNA reads as TGCGCCAGCAGCGCTGGGACAGGGGGCGCGCCGAACAATGAGCAGTTCTTC.

The chain combines TRBV7-2 with TRBJ1-3; D is ambiguous. Germline V CDR1 and CDR2: SGHTA, FQGNSA. The length of the CDR3 is 14 residues. Trimming took 5 bases from V and 0 from J, leaving 8 bases between them. The CDR3 region has the DNA TGTGCCAGCAGCCCCGATCCCTCTGGAAACACCATATATTTT. Translation: CASSPDPSGNTIYF. Based on the CDR3 plus reference TRBV7-2 and TRBJ1-3, the full variable domain is GAGVSQSPSNKVTEKGKDVELRCDPISGHTALYWYRQSLGQGLEFLIYFQGNSAPDKSGLPSDRFSAERTGGSVSTLTIQRTQQEDSAVYLCASSPDPSGNTIYFGEGSWLTVV.

This clonotype was counted at least ten times. The V and J genes are TRBV12-3 or TRBV12-4 and TRBJ2-1, with D perhaps matching TRBD2 (6 bases). The V and J ends lost 7 bases and 5 bases respectively, with 18 bases between them. CDR3 length: 15 residues. The CDR3 region has the DNA TGTGCCAGCATCCTAAGCGGGTTAAGCAACAATGAGCAGTTCTTC. It is translated as CASILSGLSNNEQFF.

In this sample, this clonotype turned up many times. The gene calls are TRBV5-1 and TRBJ2-2; TRBD2 matches 11 bases. The CDR3 sequence is 17 residues long. The germline V gene encodes CDR1 SGHRS and CDR2 YFSETQ. V gave up 6 bases and J gave up 0 bases; unmatched junction bases: 7. The DNA of the CDR3 is TGCGCCAGCAAACTAGCGGGAGTTAGCGCGAACACCGGGGAGCTGTTTTTT. Amino acid sequence: CASKLAGVSANTGELFF.

The chain combines TRBV7-8 with TRBJ2-1; tentative D call: TRBD1 (6 bases). The length of the CDR3 is 17 residues. The germline V gene has CDR1 SGHVS and CDR2 FQNEAQ. V was clipped by 5 bases and J by 1 base, with 18 bases between them. DNA of the CDR3: TGTGCCAGCAGCCCCCGGTGGTGGGGGCCGTCCTACAATGAGCAGTTCTTC. Its translation: CASSPRWWGPSYNEQFF.

This chain joins TRBV20-1 and TRBJ1-5, with unresolved D. Germline V gene lookup returns CDR1 DFQATT and CDR2 SNEGSKA (reference sequence). Trimming shortened V by 2 bases and J by 4 bases, and 18 bases separated the two germline ends. This CDR3 is built from 16 residues. As DNA, the CDR3 is TGCAGTGCTAGAAGGGTGGGCGGCTACGGGAATCAGCCCCAGCATTTT. Protein product: CSARRVGGYGNQPQHF.

The rearrangement uses TRBV10-3 and TRBJ2-5; 7 bases are a match to TRBD2. The CDR3 has 14 residues. With 2 bases clipped from V and 5 bases from J, the junction kept 5 bases outside the gene matches. Per the germline V gene, CDR1 is ENHRY and CDR2 is SYGVKD. The CDR3 DNA is TGTGCCATCAGTGAGCGGGGGGAGAGGGAGACCCAGTACTTC. Its translation is CAISERGERETQYF.

This sequence joins TRBV28 and TRBJ2-1, with no clear D. V was cut by 3 bases and J by 8 bases, with 5 bases left in between. The germline gives CDR1 MDHEN, CDR2 SYDVKM. The CDR3 length is 11 residues. As DNA, the CDR3 is TGTGCCAGCAGTTTGATGTATGAGCAGTTCTTC. Encoded protein: CASSLMYEQFF.

The genes are TRBV2 and TRBJ2-3; the match to TRBD2 covers 8 bases. Losses at the gene ends were 5 bases for V and 0 bases for J; bases not matched to a gene: 13. Germline V lookup: CDR1 SNHLY, CDR2 FYNNEI. This CDR3 region has 18 residues. In nucleotides, the CDR3 is TGTGCCAGCAGTAAATCAGCCGGGAGGGCCTCTAGCACAGATACGCAGTATTTT. Its protein product is CASSKSAGRASSTDTQYF.

The CDR3 DNA reads as TGTGCCAGCGCATCCCAGACAGGGGGGAAAGAGACCCAGTACTTC. This codes for CASASQTGGKETQYF. The gene calls are TRBV12-3 or TRBV12-4 and TRBJ2-5, with TRBD1 identical over 9 bases. This CDR3 spans 15 amino acids. V dropped 8 bases and J dropped 3; count of bases not matched to a gene: 10.

The chain has TRBV28 and TRBJ1-5; 8 bases match TRBD1. The V and J ends lost 6 bases and 7 bases, in that order; junction bases with no gene match: 8. Looked up from germline, CDR1 is MDHEN and CDR2 is SYDVKM. The CDR3 totals 14 residues. CDR3 amino acids: CASRRTGNLQPQHF. CDR3 sequence (DNA): TGTGCCAGCAGGCGGACAGGGAATCTACAGCCCCAGCATTTT.

This chain joins TRBV10-3 and TRBJ2-7; either TRBD1 or TRBD2 may fit D (6 bases each). The germline gives CDR1 ENHRY, CDR2 SYGVKD. V gave up 4 bases and J gave up 6 bases, with 16 bases separating them. The CDR3 totals 14 residues. The CDR3 spells CAISGGVTGSEQYF. CDR3 DNA: TGTGCCATCAGTGGGGGGGTAACAGGGAGCGAGCAGTACTTC.

This clonotype was recorded only once. This rearrangement joins TRBV20-1 to TRBJ1-1; no clear D. Trimming pared 2 bases from V and 7 bases from J, leaving 5 bases between. The germline V gene encodes CDR1 DFQATT and CDR2 SNEGSKA (reference sequence). The CDR3 is 10 amino acids. In nucleotides, the CDR3 is TGCAGTGCTAGAATTGTTGAAGCTTTCTTT. Its translation is CSARIVEAFF.

This clonotype was observed at least ten times. V is TRBV5-1 and J is TRBJ2-1, with no clear D. CDR3 length: 15 amino acids. The germline gives CDR1 SGHRS, CDR2 YFSETQ. Trimming took off 0 bases at V and 5 bases at J, with 12 bases between the two ends. The CDR3 here is CASSLAGRRHNEQFF. The CDR3 DNA is TGCGCCAGCAGCTTGGCCGGTCGCAGGCACAATGAGCAGTTCTTC.

This clonotype showed up just a few times. The chain uses TRBV5-1 and TRBJ2-3, with a possible D match to TRBD1 (6 bases). The CDR3 has 15 amino acids. V was clipped by 0 bases and J by 4 bases, with 12 bases between them. Germline CDR1 SGHRS, CDR2 YFSETQ. The CDR3 sequence is CASSLASRGSDTQYF. In DNA form, the CDR3 reads TGCGCCAGCAGCTTGGCATCCAGGGGCTCAGATACGCAGTATTTT. The variable domain in full, with the rest retrieved from reference TRBV5-1 and TRBJ2-3, is KAGVTQTPRYLIKTRGQQVTLSCSPISGHRSVSWYQQTPGQGLQFLFEYFSETQRNKGNFPGRFSGRQFSNSRSEMNVSTLELGDSALYLCASSLASRGSDTQYFGPGTRLTVL.

The chain joins TRBV12-3 or TRBV12-4 to TRBJ1-1, with D possibly matching TRBD1 (5 bases). The V end was cut by 6 bases, the J end by 5 bases, with 19 bases between. CDR3 length equals 15 residues. The CDR3 nucleotides read TGTGCCAGCAGACGTCAATCCGGGGGTGTGACTGAAGCTTTCTTT. This codes for CASRRQSGGVTEAFF.

V gene TRBV7-9 combines with J gene TRBJ1-5, with 9 bases fitting TRBD1. The CDR3 runs 16 residues. The ends lost 3 bases at V and 1 base at J; junction bases unmatched: 4. Germline values: CDR1 SEHNR, CDR2 FQNEAQ (reference sequence). DNA for the CDR3: TGTGCCAGCAGCTTGGGACAGGGAGTGAGCAATCAGCCCCAGCATTTT. It translates to CASSLGQGVSNQPQHF.

The V and J genes are TRBV30 and TRBJ2-2; TRBD1 might be the D (6 bases). CDR1 and CDR2 (germline): GTSNPN, SVGIG (reference sequence). The CDR3 contains 13 residues. V dropped 3 bases and J dropped 4 bases, with 9 bases sitting between them. The CDR3 protein is CAWRGASTGELFF. The CDR3 bases are TGTGCCTGGAGGGGGGCGAGCACCGGGGAGCTGTTTTTT.